This TCR beta chain was observed in a study of cytomegalovirus exposure and HLA in healthy donors. Study-wide background: Earlier findings included 90 million to 120 million unique TCR beta sequences obtained from about 179 million T cells.

Researchers ran the PCR with 60 Vbeta and 13 Jbeta primers. Some clones are missing from TCRdb's copy, which holds only in-frame ones; the method was immunoSEQ multiplex PCR. Of some 180,000 clones in the sample, around four fifths were seen once. Only one count was recorded for this clone. Per the germline V gene, CDR1 is GTSNPN and CDR2 is SVGIG (reference sequence). The CDR3 covers 13 residues. This sequence was found in a man between 35 and 55 years old in good health and CMV-seropositive. The rearrangement uses TRBV30 and TRBJ2-5; D may be TRBD1 (6 bases). The end of the DNA fits TRBJ2-7 better, so the J call may be wrong. Sequencing was performed on PBMCs. The chain's CDR3 is CAYTRDNSYEQYF. CDR3 nucleotide sequence: TGTGCCTACACCCGGGACAACTCCTACGAGCAGTACTTC.